This TCR beta chain comes out of a study of early T cells in non-severe SARS-CoV-2 infection. The germline V gene encodes CDR1 MNHNS and CDR2 SASEGT. This CDR3 region has 15 residues. V shed 2 bases and J shed 1 base, with 9 bases lying between them. This clonotype was counted a few times. Its antigen remains unknown. Overall study results and limits: Matches to VDJdb favored anti-spike CD8 responses and missed private and CD4 specificities.

Each cDNA molecule carried a unique molecular identifier. Each CDR3 protein is one row after TCRdb ran MiXCR on the 5' RACE reads. In the table there are under 85,000 distinct CDR3 sequences, around 15% of which are singletons. This chain uses TRBV6-1 with TRBJ1-5; the D is unclear. The clonotype comes from an adult who was a healthcare worker with PCR-confirmed SARS-CoV-2 infection or an uninfected control (not recorded which). The sample in question was whole blood, obtained at baseline. CDR3 protein: CASSETKGSNQPQHF. In DNA form, the CDR3 reads TGTGCCAGCAGTGAAACGAAGGGAAGCAATCAGCCCCAGCATTTT.